Listed here is a single TCR beta chain. This sample is part of a study of blood T cell repertoires in COVID-19. In the original processing: Reference gene primer amplification yielded estimated nucleated cell counts. Generated by immunoSEQ multiplex PCR, the TCRdb table keeps only in-frame clones and is missing some. V, J and clone size reflect that table, while D and trimming were determined from the DNA. Of around 95,000 clones in the sample, about 85% were seen once. V shed 5 bases and J 4 bases; nucleotides not matched to a gene: 10. The CDR3 runs to 17 residues. CDR1 is SGHTA, CDR2 FQGNSA, per germline.

This chain connects TRBV7-2 to TRBJ2-2; 10 positions match TRBD2. What was sequenced was peripheral blood. The source of this sequence is a woman older than 75 with acute or convalescent COVID-19. The CDR3 DNA is TGTGCCAGCAGCCGTCGAGCGGGGGGGCTAGGCACCGGGGAGCTGTTTTTT. Protein product: CASSRRAGGLGTGELFF.